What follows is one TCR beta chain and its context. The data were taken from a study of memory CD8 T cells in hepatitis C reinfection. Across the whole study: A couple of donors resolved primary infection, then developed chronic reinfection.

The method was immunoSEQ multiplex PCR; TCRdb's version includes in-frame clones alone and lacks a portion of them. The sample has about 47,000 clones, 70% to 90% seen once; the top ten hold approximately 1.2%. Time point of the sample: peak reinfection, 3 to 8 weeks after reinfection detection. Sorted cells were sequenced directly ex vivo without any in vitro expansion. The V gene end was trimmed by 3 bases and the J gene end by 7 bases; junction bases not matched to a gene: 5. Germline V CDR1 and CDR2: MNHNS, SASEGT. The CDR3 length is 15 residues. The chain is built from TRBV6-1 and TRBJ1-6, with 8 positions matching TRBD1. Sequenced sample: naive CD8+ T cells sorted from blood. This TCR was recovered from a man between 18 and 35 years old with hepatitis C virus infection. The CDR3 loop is CASSEHRGKNSPLHF. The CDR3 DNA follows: TGTGCCAGCAGTGAGCACAGGGGGAAGAATTCACCCCTCCACTTT.